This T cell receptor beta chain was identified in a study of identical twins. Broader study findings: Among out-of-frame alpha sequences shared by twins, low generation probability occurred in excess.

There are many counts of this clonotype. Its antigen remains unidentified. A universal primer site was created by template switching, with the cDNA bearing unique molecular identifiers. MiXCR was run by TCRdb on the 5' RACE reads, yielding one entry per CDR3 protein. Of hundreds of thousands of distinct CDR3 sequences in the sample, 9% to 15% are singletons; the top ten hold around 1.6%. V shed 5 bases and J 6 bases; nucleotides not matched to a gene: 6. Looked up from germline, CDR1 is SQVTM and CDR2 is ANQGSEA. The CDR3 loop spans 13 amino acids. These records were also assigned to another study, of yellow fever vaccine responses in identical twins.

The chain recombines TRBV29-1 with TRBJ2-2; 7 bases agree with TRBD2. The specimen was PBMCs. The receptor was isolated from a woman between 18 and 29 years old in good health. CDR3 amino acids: CSVREGGSGELFF. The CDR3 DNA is TGCAGCGTTCGCGAGGGAGGGTCCGGGGAGCTGTTTTTT.